Described below is a single T cell receptor beta chain sequence and its context. This clone was recorded once. Its cognate antigen has yet to be identified. The record has no base qualities; no much larger clone is one base away. This entry belongs to a study of beta chain features in type 1 diabetes (dated by TCRdb to between 2017 and 2018). Describing the broader study: Mean age, gender distribution, total cell number and subset yield did not differ between patients and healthy donors. Across all samples, almost 110 million sorted cells were examined, and cell number per subset correlated strongly with RNA yield. The study compared TCRB repertoires of sorted circulating CD4+ T cell subsets between recently diagnosed type 1 diabetes patients and matched healthy donors. Regulatory and stem cell-like memory subsets were isolated from only 8 patients and 8 healthy donors, whereas naive and central memory subsets came from all 30 or so donors.

A single peripheral blood draw of 95 to 150 mL on average was collected from each donor into heparinised tubes. A BD FACSAria II and a panel including CD45RO, CCR7, CD25, CD127, CD95 and CD27 were used to sort naive, central memory, regulatory and stem cell-like memory CD4+ T cells. Every sorted population had a purity above 98%. PBMCs were isolated right away by Lymphoprep density gradient centrifugation and were stained directly, without culture. So that batch effects would be minimized, each experiment stained and sorted samples in pairs, pairing one healthy donor with one patient. In the germline V gene (reference sequence), CDR1 corresponds to SEHNR and CDR2 to FQNEAQ. The CDR3 spans 14 residues, from the cysteine through the phenylalanine. The CDR3 DNA has 42 bases and is translated from base 1. V lost 8 bases and J lost 6 bases; the stretch between them is 18 bases long. All of the isolated RNA was reverse transcribed with the High Capacity cDNA Reverse Transcription Kit, so expressed TCRB transcripts were sequenced. Deep immunoSEQ sequencing was performed on naive, central memory and regulatory T cell samples, with an average of roughly 3.5 million total reads per sample. After sorted cells were lysed in RLT buffer, RNA was extracted with DNase-treated RNeasy Micro or Mini kits, with the choice depending on cell number. Each cell subset was processed on its own to prevent cross-contamination, while patient and healthy donor samples were processed together. Using the immunoSEQ multiplex PCR, TCRB sequences were amplified from cDNA into 87-bp fragments spanning the CDR3 region. The amplicons were sequenced using the Illumina HiSeq platform. Under the source paper's analysis protocol: PCR bias was computationally corrected using synthetic template baselines, reads within Hamming distance 2 were collapsed, and singletons that could not be merged were discarded. By aligning reads against IMGT, V, D and J genes, CDR3 length, and insertions or deletions at six rearrangement sites were assigned. Clonotype counts were normalized to sorted cell number within each subset before computing true diversity and Gini coefficients with the tcR R package. The overlap coefficient, calculated on TCRB nucleotide sequences, was used to measure repertoire sharing. This is the immuneACCESS table as TCRdb keeps it, with only in-frame sequences that have V and J called. A part of the clones is gone; compared with another copy, unresolved V genes explain less than half, and the rest is unexplained. The DNA was the basis for D and trimming; V, J and clone size are from that table. Across this sample there are about 240,000 clones, with 25% to 30% seen only once. 4% of the sample is held by the ten biggest clonotypes.

What the work shows at the level of the full study, not this receptor alone: PCR might favor shorter templates, but patient and control samples were amplified and corrected together, so any skew would affect both groups equally. Type 1 diabetes patients showed a moderate but significant shortening of TCRB CDR3 length in all four CD4+ subsets. Naive, central memory and regulatory TCRB repertoires appeared more similar among patients than among healthy donors. Because cDNA was sequenced instead of genomic DNA, activated cells with high expression could be over-represented, although the groups did not differ in activation or CD3 levels. Patients with type 1 diabetes made fewer insertions and deleted more nucleotides at VDJ recombination sites, implying thymic rearrangement abnormalities. Only small numbers of individuals were included in the HLA sub-analyses, which left unresolved whether HLA type had any influence on TCRB rearrangement.

The V gene is TRBV7-9 and the J gene is TRBJ2-3; the D gene is possibly TRBD2, with 5 bases matching. The sample comprised central memory CD4+ T cells from blood. The TCR comes from a man aged 25 to 40 in good health. The CDR3 corresponds to CASGRSGSEDTQYF. The nucleotide sequence reads TGTGCCAGCGGGCGGTCGGGGTCTGAGGATACGCAGTATTTT.